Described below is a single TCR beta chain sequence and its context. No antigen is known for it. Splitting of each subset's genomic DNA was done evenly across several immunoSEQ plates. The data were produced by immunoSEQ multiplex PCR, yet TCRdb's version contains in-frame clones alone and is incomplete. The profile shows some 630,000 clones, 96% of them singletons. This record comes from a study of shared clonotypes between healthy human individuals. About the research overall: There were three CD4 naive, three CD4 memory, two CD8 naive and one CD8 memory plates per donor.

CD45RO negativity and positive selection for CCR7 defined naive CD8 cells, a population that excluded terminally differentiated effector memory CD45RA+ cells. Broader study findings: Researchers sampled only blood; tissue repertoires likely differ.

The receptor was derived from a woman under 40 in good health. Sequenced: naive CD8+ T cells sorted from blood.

The CDR3 loop is CASSDSYTEAFF. CDR3 nucleotides: TGTGCCAGCAGTGACAGTTACACTGAAGCTTTCTTT. The gene calls are TRBV6-1 and TRBJ1-1; D is ambiguous. Germline CDR1 and CDR2: MNHNS and SASEGT. V was clipped by 3 bases and J by 3 bases, with 5 bases between them. This CDR3 is built from 12 residues.